What follows are 6 T cell receptor beta chains derived from one specimen sequenced in a study of monozygotic twins with inflammatory bowel disease. No DNA is given; TCRdb re-called the 5' RACE reads and lists each CDR3 protein once. The sample has 190,000 or so distinct CDR3 sequences. Sequencing used blood. These receptors all come from a human donor with ulcerative colitis or Crohn's disease, or a healthy co-twin of an affected twin (not recorded which).

The chain combines TRBV10-1 with TRBJ2-2; the D gene TCRdb calls, TRBD1, cannot be checked with no DNA. Germline V gives CDR1 WNHNN, CDR2 SYGVQD (reference sequence). The CDR3 contains 14 residues. This chain's CDR3 is CASRRDIVTGELFF.

V and J are TRBV10-1 and TRBJ2-3. From germline, CDR1 is WNHNN and CDR2 SYGVQD (reference sequence). This CDR3 is built from 16 residues. CDR3 sequence reads: CASSESLKDPTDTQYF.

The V gene is TRBV5-1, the J gene TRBJ1-1; TCRdb's D call of TRBD1 is untestable without DNA. This CDR3 has 14 residues. Germline CDR1 is SGHRS and CDR2 is YFSETQ. CDR3 residues: CASTRQNMNTEAFF.

The chain links TRBV10-2 to TRBJ1-4. CDR1 and CDR2 from the germline V gene are WSHSY and SAAADI. The CDR3 consists of 13 residues. The CDR3 here is CASSGSVSGKLFF.

J is TRBJ1-1 and V is TRBV7-9. The CDR3 totals 12 residues. Germline V gene data show CDR1 as SEHNR and CDR2 as FQNEAQ (reference sequence). CDR3 protein: CASSRKNTEAFF.

The chain carries TRBV12-3 or TRBV12-4 and TRBJ2-5; TCRdb's assignment of TRBD1 cannot be checked, as there is no DNA. CDR3 length: 14 amino acids. CDR3 protein: CASSLGLQGETQYF.